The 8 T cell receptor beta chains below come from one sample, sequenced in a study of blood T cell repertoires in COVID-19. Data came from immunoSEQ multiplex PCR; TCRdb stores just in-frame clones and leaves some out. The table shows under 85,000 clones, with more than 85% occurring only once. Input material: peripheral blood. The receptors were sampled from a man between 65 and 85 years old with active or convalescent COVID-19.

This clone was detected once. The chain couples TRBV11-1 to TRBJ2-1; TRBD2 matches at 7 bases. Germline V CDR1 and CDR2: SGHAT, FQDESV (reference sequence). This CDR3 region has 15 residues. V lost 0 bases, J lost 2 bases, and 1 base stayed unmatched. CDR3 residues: CASSLAGGTYNEQFF. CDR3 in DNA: TGTGCCAGCAGCTTAGCGGGAGGGACCTACAATGAGCAGTTCTTC. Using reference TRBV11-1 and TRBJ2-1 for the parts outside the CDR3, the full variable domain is EAEVAQSPRYKITEKSQAVAFWCDPISGHATLYWYRQILGQGPELLVQFQDESVVDDSQLPKDRFSAERLKGVDSTLKIQPAELGDSAMYLCASSLAGGTYNEQFFGPGTRLTVL.

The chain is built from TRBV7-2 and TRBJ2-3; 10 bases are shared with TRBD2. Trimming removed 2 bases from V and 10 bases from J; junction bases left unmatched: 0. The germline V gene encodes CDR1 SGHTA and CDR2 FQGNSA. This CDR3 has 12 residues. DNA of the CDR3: TGTGCCAGCAGCTTACTAGCGGGGGCGCAGTATTTT. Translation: CASSLLAGAQYF. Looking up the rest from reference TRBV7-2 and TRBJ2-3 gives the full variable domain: GAGVSQSPSNKVTEKGKDVELRCDPISGHTALYWYRQSLGQGLEFLIYFQGNSAPDKSGLPSDRFSAERTGGSVSTLTIQRTQQEDSAVYLCASSLLAGAQYFGPGTRLTVL.

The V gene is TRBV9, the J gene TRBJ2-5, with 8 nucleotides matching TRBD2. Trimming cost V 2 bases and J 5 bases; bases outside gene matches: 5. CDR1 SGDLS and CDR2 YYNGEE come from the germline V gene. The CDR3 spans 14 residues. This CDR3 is CASSVYPGGETQYF. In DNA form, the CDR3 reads TGTGCCAGCAGCGTTTACCCGGGGGGGGAGACCCAGTACTTC. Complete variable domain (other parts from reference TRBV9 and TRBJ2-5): DSGVTQTPKHLITATGQRVTLRCSPRSGDLSVYWYQQSLDQGLQFLIQYYNGEERAKGNILERFSAQQFPDLHSELNLSSLELGDSALYFCASSVYPGGETQYFGPGTRLLVL.

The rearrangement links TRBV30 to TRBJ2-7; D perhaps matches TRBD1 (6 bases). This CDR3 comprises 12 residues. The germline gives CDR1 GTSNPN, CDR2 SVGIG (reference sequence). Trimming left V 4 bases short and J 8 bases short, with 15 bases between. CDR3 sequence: CAWNLPTGKQYF. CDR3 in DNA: TGTGCCTGGAATCTACCCACAGGGAAGCAGTACTTC. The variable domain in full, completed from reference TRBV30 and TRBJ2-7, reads SQTIHQWPATLVQPVGSPLSLECTVEGTSNPNLYWYRQAAGRGLQLLFYSVGIGQISSEVPQNLSASRPQDRQFILSSKKLLLSDSGFYLCAWNLPTGKQYFGPGTRLTVT.

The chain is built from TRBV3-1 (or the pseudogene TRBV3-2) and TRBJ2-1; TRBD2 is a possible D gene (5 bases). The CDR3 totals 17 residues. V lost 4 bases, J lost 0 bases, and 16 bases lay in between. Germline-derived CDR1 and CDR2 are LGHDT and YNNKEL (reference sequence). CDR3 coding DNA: TGTGCCAGCAGCCCCAGGTTACTAGAAAGCTCCTACAATGAGCAGTTCTTC. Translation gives CASSPRLLESSYNEQFF.

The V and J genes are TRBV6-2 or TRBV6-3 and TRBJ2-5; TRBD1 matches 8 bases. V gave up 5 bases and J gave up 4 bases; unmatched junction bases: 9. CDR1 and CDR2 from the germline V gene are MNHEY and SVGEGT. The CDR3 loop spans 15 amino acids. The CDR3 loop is CASSPTGGRRETQYF. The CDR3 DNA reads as TGTGCCAGCAGTCCAACAGGGGGTCGCCGAGAGACCCAGTACTTC.

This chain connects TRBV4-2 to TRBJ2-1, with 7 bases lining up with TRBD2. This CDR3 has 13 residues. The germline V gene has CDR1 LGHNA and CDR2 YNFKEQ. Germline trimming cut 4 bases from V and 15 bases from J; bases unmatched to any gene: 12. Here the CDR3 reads CASSREAGVRGFF. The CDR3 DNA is TGTGCCAGCAGCCGGGAGGCGGGAGTACGGGGGTTCTTC.

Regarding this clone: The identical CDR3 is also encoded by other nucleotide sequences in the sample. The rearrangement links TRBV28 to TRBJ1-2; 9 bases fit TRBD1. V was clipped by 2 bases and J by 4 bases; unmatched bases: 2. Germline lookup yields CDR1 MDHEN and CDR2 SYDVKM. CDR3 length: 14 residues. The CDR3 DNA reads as TGTGCCAGCAGTTTAGGGACAGGGATCTATGGCTACACCTTC. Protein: CASSLGTGIYGYTF.